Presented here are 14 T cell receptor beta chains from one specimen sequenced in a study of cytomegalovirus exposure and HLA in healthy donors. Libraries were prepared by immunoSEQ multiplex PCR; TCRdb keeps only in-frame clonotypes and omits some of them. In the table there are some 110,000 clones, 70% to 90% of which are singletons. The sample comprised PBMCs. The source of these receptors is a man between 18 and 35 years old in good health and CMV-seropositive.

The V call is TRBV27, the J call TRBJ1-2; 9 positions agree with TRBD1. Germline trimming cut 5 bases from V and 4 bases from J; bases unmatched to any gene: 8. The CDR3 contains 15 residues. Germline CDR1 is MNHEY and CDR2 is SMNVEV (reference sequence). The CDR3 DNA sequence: TGTGCCAGCAGTGACACAGGGGGCCGCGGCTATGGCTACACCTTC. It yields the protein CASSDTGGRGYGYTF.

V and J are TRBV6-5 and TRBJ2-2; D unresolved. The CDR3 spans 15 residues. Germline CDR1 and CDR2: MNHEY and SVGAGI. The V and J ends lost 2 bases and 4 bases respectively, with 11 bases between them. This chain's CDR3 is CASSYQVAVTGELFF. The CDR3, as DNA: TGTGCCAGCAGTTACCAGGTCGCAGTCACCGGGGAGCTGTTTTTT.

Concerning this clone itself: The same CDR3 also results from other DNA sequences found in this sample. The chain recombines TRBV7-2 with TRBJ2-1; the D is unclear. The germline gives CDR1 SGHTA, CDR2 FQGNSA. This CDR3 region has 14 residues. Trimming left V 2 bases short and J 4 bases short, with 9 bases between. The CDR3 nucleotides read TGTGCCAGCAGCTTATTAACCGGTTACAATGAGCAGTTCTTC. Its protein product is CASSLLTGYNEQFF.

CDR3 sequence (DNA): TGTGCCAGCAGCCAAGTACCGGGAGTGGTGGGAGAGACCCAGTACTTC. This encodes CASSQVPGVVGETQYF. This sequence joins TRBV14 and TRBJ2-5, with D tentatively TRBD2 (6 bases). The CDR3 is 16 residues long. V dropped 1 base and J dropped 4 bases, with 16 bases sitting between them. The germline V gene encodes CDR1 SGHDN and CDR2 FVKESK.

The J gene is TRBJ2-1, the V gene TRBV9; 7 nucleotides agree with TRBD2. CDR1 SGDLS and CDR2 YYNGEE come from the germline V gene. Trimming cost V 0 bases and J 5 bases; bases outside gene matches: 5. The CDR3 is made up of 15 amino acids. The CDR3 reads CASSVEGRGNNEQFF. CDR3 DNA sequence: TGTGCCAGCAGCGTAGAAGGGCGGGGGAACAATGAGCAGTTCTTC.

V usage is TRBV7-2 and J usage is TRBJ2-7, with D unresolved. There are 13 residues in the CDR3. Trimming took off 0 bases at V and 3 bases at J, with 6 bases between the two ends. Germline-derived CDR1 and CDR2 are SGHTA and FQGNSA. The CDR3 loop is CASSLALDYEQYF. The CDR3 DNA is TGTGCCAGCAGCTTAGCGCTAGACTACGAGCAGTACTTC. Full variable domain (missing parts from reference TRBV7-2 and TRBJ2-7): GAGVSQSPSNKVTEKGKDVELRCDPISGHTALYWYRQSLGQGLEFLIYFQGNSAPDKSGLPSDRFSAERTGGSVSTLTIQRTQQEDSAVYLCASSLALDYEQYFGPGTRLTVT.

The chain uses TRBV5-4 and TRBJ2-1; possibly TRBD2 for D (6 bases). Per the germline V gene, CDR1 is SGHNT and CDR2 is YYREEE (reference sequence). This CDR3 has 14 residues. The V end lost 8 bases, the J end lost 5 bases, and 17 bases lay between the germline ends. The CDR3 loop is CASWEVASNNEQFF. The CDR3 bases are TGTGCCAGTTGGGAGGTAGCGAGCAACAATGAGCAGTTCTTC.

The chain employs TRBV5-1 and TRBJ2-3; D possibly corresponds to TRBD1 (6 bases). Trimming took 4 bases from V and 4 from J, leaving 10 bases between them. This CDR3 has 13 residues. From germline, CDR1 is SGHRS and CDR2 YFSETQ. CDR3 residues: CASSTGLADTQYF. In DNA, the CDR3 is TGCGCCAGCAGCACAGGGTTAGCAGATACGCAGTATTTT.

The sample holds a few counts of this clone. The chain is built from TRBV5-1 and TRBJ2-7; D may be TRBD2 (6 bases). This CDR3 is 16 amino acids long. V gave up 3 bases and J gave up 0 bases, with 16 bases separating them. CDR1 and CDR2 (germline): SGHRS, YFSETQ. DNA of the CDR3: TGCGCCAGCAGCTACCGGGGGACCCGCAGCTCCTACGAGCAGTACTTC. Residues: CASSYRGTRSSYEQYF. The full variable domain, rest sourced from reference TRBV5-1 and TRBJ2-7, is KAGVTQTPRYLIKTRGQQVTLSCSPISGHRSVSWYQQTPGQGLQFLFEYFSETQRNKGNFPGRFSGRQFSNSRSEMNVSTLELGDSALYLCASSYRGTRSSYEQYFGPGTRLTVT.

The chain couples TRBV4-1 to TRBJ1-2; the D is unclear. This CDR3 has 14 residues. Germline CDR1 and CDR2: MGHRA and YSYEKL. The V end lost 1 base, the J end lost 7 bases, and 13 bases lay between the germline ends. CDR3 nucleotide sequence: TGCGCCAGCAGCCAAGCGCGGTCTGCCTTTGGCTACACCTTC. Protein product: CASSQARSAFGYTF.

This CDR3 reads CASSDSVANYGYTF. The DNA for the CDR3 is TGTGCCAGCAGCGACAGTGTAGCTAACTATGGCTACACCTTC. The chain uses TRBV5-5 and TRBJ1-2; maybe TRBD1 (5 bases). The V and J ends lost 4 bases and 0 bases respectively, with 10 bases between them. This CDR3 is built from 14 residues. The germline V gene has CDR1 SGHKS and CDR2 YYEKEE (reference sequence).

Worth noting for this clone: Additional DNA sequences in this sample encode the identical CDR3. CDR3 bases: TGTGCCAGCAGTGACAGGCTGAACACTGAAGCTTTCTTT. Its protein is CASSDRLNTEAFF. The chain joins TRBV27 to TRBJ1-1; perhaps TRBD1 as D (6 bases). This CDR3 spans 13 amino acids. CDR1 and CDR2 (germline): MNHEY, SMNVEV (reference sequence). Trimming took off 5 bases at V and 0 bases at J, with 7 bases between the two ends.

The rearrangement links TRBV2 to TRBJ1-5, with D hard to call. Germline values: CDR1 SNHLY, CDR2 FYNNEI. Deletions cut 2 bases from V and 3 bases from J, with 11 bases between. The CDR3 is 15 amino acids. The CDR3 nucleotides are TGTGCCAGCAGTGAAAGTGGGCGGGACAATCAGCCCCAGCATTTT. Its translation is CASSESGRDNQPQHF. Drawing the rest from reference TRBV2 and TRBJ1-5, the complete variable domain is EPEVTQTPSHQVTQMGQEVILRCVPISNHLYFYWYRQILGQKVEFLVSFYNNEISEKSEIFDDQFSVERPDGSNFTLKIRSTKLEDSAMYFCASSESGRDNQPQHFGDGTRLSIL.

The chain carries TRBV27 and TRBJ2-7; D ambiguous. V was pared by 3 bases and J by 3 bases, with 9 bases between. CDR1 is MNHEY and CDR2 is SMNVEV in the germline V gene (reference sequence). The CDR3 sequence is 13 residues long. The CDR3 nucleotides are TGTGCCAGCAGTTTTGCGCCATACTACGAGCAGTACTTC. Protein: CASSFAPYYEQYF.